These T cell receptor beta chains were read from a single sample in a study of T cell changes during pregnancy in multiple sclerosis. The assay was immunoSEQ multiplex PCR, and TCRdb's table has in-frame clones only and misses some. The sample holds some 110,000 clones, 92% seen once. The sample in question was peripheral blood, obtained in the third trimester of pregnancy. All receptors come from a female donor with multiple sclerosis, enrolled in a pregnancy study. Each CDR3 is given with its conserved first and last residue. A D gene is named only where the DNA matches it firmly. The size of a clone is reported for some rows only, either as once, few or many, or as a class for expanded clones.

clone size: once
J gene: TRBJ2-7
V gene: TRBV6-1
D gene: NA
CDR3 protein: CASREQRYEQYF
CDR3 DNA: TGTGCCAGCCGGGAACAGCGTTACGAGCAGTACTTC

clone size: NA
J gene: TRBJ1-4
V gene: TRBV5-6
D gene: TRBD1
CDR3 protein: CASSGDSRGKLFF
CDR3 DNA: TGTGCCAGCAGCGGGGACAGTCGAGGAAAACTGTTTTTT

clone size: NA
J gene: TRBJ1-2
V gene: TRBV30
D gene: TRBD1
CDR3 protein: CAWSTGGDYYGYTF
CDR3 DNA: TGTGCCTGGAGTACAGGGGGCGATTACTATGGCTACACCTTC

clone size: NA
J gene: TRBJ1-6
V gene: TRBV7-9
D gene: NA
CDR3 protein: CASGYSRQEINSPLHF
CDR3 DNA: TGTGCCAGCGGCTACTCGAGACAGGAGATAAATTCACCCCTCCACTTT

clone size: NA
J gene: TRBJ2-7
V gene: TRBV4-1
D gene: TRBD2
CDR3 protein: CASSQGGRGWGAYEQYF
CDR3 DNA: TGCGCCAGCAGCCAAGGGGGGAGGGGATGGGGGGCCTACGAGCAGTACTTC

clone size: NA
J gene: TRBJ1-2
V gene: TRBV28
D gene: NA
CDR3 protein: CASSPPGGGYTF
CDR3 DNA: TGTGCCAGCAGTCCCCCCGGGGGAGGCTACACCTTC

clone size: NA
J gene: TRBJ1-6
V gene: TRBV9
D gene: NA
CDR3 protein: CAGGTKDSPLHF
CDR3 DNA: TGTGCCGGAGGGACCAAAGATTCACCCCTCCACTTT

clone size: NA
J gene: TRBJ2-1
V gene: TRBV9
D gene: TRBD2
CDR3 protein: CASSVGGGGYNEQFF
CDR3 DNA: TGTGCCAGCAGCGTAGGCGGGGGGGGTTACAATGAGCAGTTCTTC

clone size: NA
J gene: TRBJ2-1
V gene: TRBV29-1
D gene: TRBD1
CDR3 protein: CSAGQGYPEQFF
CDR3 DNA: TGCAGCGCCGGACAGGGGTATCCTGAGCAGTTCTTC

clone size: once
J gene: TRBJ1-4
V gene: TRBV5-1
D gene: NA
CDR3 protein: CASSLETGQLFF
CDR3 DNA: TGCGCCAGCAGCTTGGAAACAGGGCAACTGTTTTTT

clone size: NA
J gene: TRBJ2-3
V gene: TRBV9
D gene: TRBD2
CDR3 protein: CASSVGGLAGEANTQYF
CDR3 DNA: TGTGCCAGCAGCGTAGGAGGACTAGCGGGAGAGGCCAATACGCAGTATTTT

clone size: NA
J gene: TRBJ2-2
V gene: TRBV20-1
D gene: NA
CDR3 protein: CSAPRAGELFF
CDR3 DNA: TGCAGTGCCCCCCGGGCCGGGGAGCTGTTTTTT

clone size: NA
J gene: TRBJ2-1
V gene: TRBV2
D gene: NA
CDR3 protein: CASSTRRYNEQFF
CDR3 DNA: TGTGCCAGCAGTACCCGGAGGTACAATGAGCAGTTCTTC

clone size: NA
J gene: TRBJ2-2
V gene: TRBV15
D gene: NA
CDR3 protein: CATSEYTGELFF
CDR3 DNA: TGTGCCACCAGCGAGTATACCGGGGAGCTGTTTTTT

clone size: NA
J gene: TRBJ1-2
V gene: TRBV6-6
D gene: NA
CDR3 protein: CASSSRPGVKGYTF
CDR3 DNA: TGTGCCAGCAGCAGCAGGCCAGGGGTTAAGGGCTACACCTTC

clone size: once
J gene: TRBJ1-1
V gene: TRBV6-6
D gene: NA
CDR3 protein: CASSYWNRENTEAFF
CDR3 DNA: TGTGCCAGCAGTTACTGGAACAGGGAGAACACTGAAGCTTTCTTT

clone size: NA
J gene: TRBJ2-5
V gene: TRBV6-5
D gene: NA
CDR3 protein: CASRPDGWETQYF
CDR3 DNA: TGTGCCAGCAGACCCGACGGGTGGGAGACCCAGTACTTC

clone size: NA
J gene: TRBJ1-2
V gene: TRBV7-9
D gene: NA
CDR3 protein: CASSHSGRDYGYTF
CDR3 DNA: TGTGCCAGCAGCCATTCGGGGAGAGACTATGGCTACACCTTC

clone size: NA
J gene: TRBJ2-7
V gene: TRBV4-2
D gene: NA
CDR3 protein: CASSPVPGDEQYF
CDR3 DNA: TGTGCCAGCAGCCCCGTCCCAGGGGACGAGCAGTACTTC

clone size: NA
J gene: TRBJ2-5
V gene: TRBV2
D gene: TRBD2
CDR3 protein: CASSAGLAGGTQYF
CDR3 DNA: TGTGCCAGCAGCGCCGGACTAGCGGGAGGGACCCAGTACTTC

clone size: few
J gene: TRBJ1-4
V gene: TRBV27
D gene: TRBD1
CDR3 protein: CASSAGTGMNEKLFF
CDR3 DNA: TGTGCCAGCAGTGCCGGGACAGGGATGAATGAAAAACTGTTTTTT

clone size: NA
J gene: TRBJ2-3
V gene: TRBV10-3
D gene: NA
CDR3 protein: CAISAGLGGADTQYF
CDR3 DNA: TGTGCCATCAGCGCAGGACTGGGTGGGGCAGATACGCAGTATTTT

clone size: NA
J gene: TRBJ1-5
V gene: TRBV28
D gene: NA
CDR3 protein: CASRTRESNQPQHF
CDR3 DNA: TGTGCCAGCAGGACGAGGGAGAGCAATCAGCCCCAGCATTTT

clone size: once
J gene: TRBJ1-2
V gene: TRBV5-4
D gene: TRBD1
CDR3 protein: CASSLEQGGGYTF
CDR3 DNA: TGTGCCAGCAGCTTGGAACAGGGGGGTGGCTACACCTTC

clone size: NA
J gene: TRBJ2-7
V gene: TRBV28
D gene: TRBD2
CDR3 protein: CASRGEGPYEQYF
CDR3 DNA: TGTGCCAGCAGGGGGGAGGGGCCCTACGAGCAGTACTTC

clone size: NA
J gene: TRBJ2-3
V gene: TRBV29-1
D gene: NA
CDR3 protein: CSVVRGTDTQYF
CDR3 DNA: TGCAGCGTTGTGCGCGGCACGGATACGCAGTATTTT

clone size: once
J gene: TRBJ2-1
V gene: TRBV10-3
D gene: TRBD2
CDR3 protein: CAVLAASYNEQFF
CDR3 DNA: TGTGCCGTTCTAGCGGCCTCCTACAATGAGCAGTTCTTC

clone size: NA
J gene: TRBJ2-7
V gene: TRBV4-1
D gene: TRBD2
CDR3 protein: CASSPRASGIAEQYF
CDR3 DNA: TGCGCCAGCAGCCCACGGGCTAGCGGGATAGCCGAGCAGTACTTC

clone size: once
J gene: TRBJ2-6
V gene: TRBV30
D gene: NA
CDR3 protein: CAWDSSGANVLTF
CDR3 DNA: TGTGCCTGGGACAGCTCTGGGGCCAACGTCCTGACTTTC

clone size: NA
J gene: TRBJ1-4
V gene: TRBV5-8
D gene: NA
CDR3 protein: CASSLVPGHPGRAEKLFF
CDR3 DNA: TGTGCCAGCAGCTTGGTACCAGGACATCCGGGCAGGGCTGAAAAACTGTTTTTT

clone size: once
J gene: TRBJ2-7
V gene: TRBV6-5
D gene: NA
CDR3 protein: CASVAEATYEQYF
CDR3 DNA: TGTGCCAGCGTAGCGGAGGCCACCTACGAGCAGTACTTC

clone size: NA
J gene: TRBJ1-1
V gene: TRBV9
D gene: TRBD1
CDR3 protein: CASSGQGLVNTEAFF
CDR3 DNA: TGTGCCAGCAGCGGACAGGGCTTGGTGAACACTGAAGCTTTCTTT

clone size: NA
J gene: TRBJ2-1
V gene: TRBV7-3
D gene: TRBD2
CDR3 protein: CASSLREVNEQFF
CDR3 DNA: TGTGCCAGCAGTTTGCGGGAGGTCAATGAGCAGTTCTTC

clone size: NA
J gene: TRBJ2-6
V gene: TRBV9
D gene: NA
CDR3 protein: CASSVGSATGANVLTF
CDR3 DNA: TGTGCCAGCAGCGTAGGTAGTGCCACTGGGGCCAACGTCCTGACTTTC

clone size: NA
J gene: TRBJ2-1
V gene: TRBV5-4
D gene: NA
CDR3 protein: CASSYPRSGEQFF
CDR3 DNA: TGTGCCAGCAGCTACCCGCGATCGGGTGAGCAGTTCTTC

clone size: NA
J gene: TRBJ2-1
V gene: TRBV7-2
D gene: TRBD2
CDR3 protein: CASSPRRGGGNEQFF
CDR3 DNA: TGTGCCAGCAGCCCCCGGCGGGGGGGCGGAAATGAGCAGTTCTTC

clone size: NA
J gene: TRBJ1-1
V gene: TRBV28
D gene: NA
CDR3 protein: CASSSFGERNTEAFF
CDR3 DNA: TGTGCCAGCAGTTCGTTCGGGGAAAGAAACACTGAAGCTTTCTTT

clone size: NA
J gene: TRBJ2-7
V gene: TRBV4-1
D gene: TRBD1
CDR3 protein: CASSHDRGREQYF
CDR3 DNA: TGCGCCAGCAGCCATGACAGGGGGCGAGAGCAGTACTTC

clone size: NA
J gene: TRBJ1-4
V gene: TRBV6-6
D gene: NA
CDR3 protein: CASSLGAREKLFF
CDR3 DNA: TGTGCCAGCAGTTTGGGGGCGAGAGAAAAACTGTTTTTT

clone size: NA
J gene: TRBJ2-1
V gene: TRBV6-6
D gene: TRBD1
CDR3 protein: CASSLTGAGYNEQFF
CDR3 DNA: TGTGCCAGCAGTTTGACAGGGGCGGGTTACAATGAGCAGTTCTTC

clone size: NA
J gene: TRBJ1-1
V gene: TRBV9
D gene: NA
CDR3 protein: CASGQSGTEAFF
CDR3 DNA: TGTGCCAGCGGGCAGTCAGGCACTGAAGCTTTCTTT